The clone carrying this TCR beta chain showed up many times. These data come from a study of blood T cells in healthy people across ages. For the study at large: T cells yielded about one barcoded beta molecule per two cells through template switching.

Ten milliliters was the volume of peripheral blood drawn from each donor. The germline V gene has CDR1 MNHNS and CDR2 SASEGT. This CDR3 spans 12 amino acids. V was cut by 4 bases and J by 3 bases, with 6 bases left in between. A J-beta primer mix and a sample-barcoded 5' primer were used in a second PCR of about 7 to 12 cycles. TCRdb itself ran the 5' RACE reads through MiXCR, one entry per CDR3 protein. This table has some 1.8 million distinct CDR3 sequences, roughly two fifths appearing once. Input material: blood. The sequence was collected from a human donor in good health. V and J are TRBV6-1 and TRBJ2-5; D unclear. The CDR3 protein is CASSGLKETQYF. CDR3 DNA: TGTGCCAGCAGTGGGTTAAAAGAGACCCAGTACTTC.